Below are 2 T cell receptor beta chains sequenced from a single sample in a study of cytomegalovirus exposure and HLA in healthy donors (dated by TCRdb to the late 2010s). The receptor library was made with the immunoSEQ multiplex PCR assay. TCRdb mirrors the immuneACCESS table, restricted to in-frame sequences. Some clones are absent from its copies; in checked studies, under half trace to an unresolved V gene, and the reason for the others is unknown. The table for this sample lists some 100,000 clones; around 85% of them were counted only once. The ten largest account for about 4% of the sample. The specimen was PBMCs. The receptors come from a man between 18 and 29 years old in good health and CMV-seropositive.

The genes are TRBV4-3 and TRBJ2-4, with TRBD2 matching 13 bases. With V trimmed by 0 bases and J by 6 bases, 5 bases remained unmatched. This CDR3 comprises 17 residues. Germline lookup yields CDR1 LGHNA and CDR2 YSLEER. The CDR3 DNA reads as TGCGCCAGCAGCCAAGACCGAACTAGCGGGGGGGCAAACATTCAGTACTTC. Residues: CASSQDRTSGGANIQYF.

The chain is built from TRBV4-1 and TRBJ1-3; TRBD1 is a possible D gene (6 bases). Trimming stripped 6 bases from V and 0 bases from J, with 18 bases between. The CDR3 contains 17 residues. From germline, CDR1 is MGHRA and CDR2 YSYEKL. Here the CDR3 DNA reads TGCGCCAGCAGTCGATCTACTCGGGACAACTCTGGAAACACCATATATTTT. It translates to CASSRSTRDNSGNTIYF.